This TCR beta chain is drawn from a study of Graves' ophthalmopathy and Graves' hyperthyroidism. This clonotype was picked up many times. Its antigen is undetermined. Investigators amplified TCR beta CDR3 regions from RNA transcripts. Amplification began with first-round RT-PCR using HTBI primers, then second-round multiplex PCR was performed. TCRdb reprocessed the multiplex PCR reads with MiXCR, giving one entry per CDR3 protein. This sample yields 300,000 or so distinct CDR3 sequences, of which about 17% are seen a single time; more than 9% belongs to the top ten. Broader study findings: Appearing in blood as well were most expanded thyroid clonotypes above 0.001 frequency.

Germline CDR1 MNHEY, CDR2 SVGAGI. The CDR3 consists of 17 residues. V shed 6 bases and J 5 bases; nucleotides not matched to a gene: 13. Sequenced sample: peripheral blood. The TCR originated in an adult man with Graves' ophthalmopathy. The rearrangement links TRBV6-5 to TRBJ2-2, with 9 bases matching TRBD1. The DNA of the CDR3 is TGTGCCAGCAGCCTACTCACAGGGGGCCGGTATACCGGGGAGCTGTTTTTT. It translates to CASSLLTGGRYTGELFF.